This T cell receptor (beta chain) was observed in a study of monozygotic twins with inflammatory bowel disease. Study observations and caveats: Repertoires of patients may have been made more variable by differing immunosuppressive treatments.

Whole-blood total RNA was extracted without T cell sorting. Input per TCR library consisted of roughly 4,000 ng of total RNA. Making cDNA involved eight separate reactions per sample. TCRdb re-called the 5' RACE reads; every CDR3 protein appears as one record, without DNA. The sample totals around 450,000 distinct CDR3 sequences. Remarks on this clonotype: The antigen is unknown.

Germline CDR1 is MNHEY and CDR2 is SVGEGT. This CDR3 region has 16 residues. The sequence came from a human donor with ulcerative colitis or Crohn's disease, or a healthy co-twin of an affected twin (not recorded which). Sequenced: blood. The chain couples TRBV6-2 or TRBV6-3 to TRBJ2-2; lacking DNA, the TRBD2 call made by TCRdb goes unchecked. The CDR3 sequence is CASSLTSGRDTGELFF.